This T cell receptor (beta chain) appears in the sequencing data of a study of blood T cell repertoires in COVID-19. V was cut by 3 bases and J by 2 bases, with 7 bases left in between. This CDR3 has 13 residues. Methods used by the authors: How many nucleated cells were present was estimated from reference gene primer amplification. Profiled with immunoSEQ multiplex PCR; TCRdb holds only in-frame clones, not every one. For V, J and clone size, that table is used; D and trimming come from the DNA. This table holds just over 200,000 clones, 80% found once. This receptor was obtained from a woman between 65 and 79 years old with acute or convalescent COVID-19. The chain joins TRBV12-3 or TRBV12-4 to TRBJ2-5; D may be TRBD2 (5 bases). The specimen sequenced was peripheral blood. The DNA for the CDR3 is TGTGCCAGCAGTTTTAGCGAACAAGAGACCCAGTACTTC. Translated, it gives CASSFSEQETQYF.